This passage covers 2 T cell receptor beta chains from one sample sequenced in a study of control samples from healthy donors and cancer patients. Method: immunoSEQ multiplex PCR; TCRdb's copy keeps in-frame clones and lacks some. The sample has 110,000 or so clones, around 92% seen once. The sequenced sample was blood. These receptors all stem from a man aged 45-65 years in good health.

This clone was counted once. The V call is TRBV5-1, the J call TRBJ2-7; the D is unclear. V shed 0 bases and J shed 2 bases, with 21 bases lying between them. CDR1 and CDR2 from the germline V gene are SGHRS and YFSETQ. The CDR3 runs to 18 residues. The CDR3 sequence is CASSLDGSWSYQAYEQYF. Here the CDR3 DNA reads TGCGCCAGCAGCTTGGACGGCAGTTGGTCTTACCAAGCCTACGAGCAGTACTTC.

The chain joins TRBV27 to TRBJ2-7; D possibly corresponds to TRBD2 (5 bases). In germline, CDR1 is MNHEY, CDR2 SMNVEV (reference sequence). V was cut by 2 bases and J by 0 bases, with 11 bases left in between. The CDR3 sequence is 15 residues long. In DNA form, the CDR3 reads TGTGCCAGCAGTTTAGCCGGACTCTCCTCCTACGAGCAGTACTTC. It specifies CASSLAGLSSYEQYF.